The 8 T cell receptor beta chains below come from one sample, sequenced in a study of CD8 T cells in ankylosing spondylitis. One entry per CDR3 protein results from TCRdb running MiXCR on the 5' RACE reads. In the table there are 350,000 to 450,000 distinct CDR3 sequences, approximately 22% of which are singletons. The sample taken for sequencing was blood, either unsorted or a sorted T cell fraction (not recorded which). All receptors derive from a male donor with ankylosing spondylitis or in good health (not recorded which).

This clonotype came up a few times. The chain carries TRBV11-2 and TRBJ2-5, with D uncertain. V was cut by 3 bases and J by 0 bases, with 8 bases left in between. Germline V CDR1 and CDR2: SGHAT, FQNNGV. The CDR3 has 14 residues. The CDR3 nucleotides read TGTGCCAGCAGCTTGGATGGGAACCAAGAGACCCAGTACTTC. It codes for CASSLDGNQETQYF.

The chain carries TRBV5-6 and TRBJ2-2; D possibly corresponds to TRBD1 (6 bases). CDR1 and CDR2 from the germline V gene are SGHDT and YYEEEE. Trimming cost V 0 bases and J 8 bases, with 14 bases left between them. This CDR3 is 15 amino acids long. The CDR3 coding sequence is TGTGCCAGCAGCTTGGCTTGGGACATTTCTGGGGAGCTGTTTTTT. Amino acids: CASSLAWDISGELFF.

The rearrangement joins TRBV2 to TRBJ2-3; 9 bases match TRBD1. From germline, CDR1 is SNHLY and CDR2 FYNNEI. This CDR3 region has 11 residues. Losses at the gene ends were 9 bases for V and 7 bases for J; bases not matched to a gene: 2. CDR3 nucleotides: TGTGCCAGGGACAGGGGTCATACGCAGTATTTT. Encoded protein: CARDRGHTQYF.

This chain joins TRBV7-8 and TRBJ1-5, with D unclear. The CDR3 length is 13 residues. With 4 bases removed from V and 7 bases from J, the gap between germline ends came to 11 bases. Germline loops: CDR1 SGHVS, CDR2 FQNEAQ. DNA for the CDR3: TGTGCCAGCAGCTCACTCCCCTACCAGCCCCAGCATTTT. Protein: CASSSLPYQPQHF. The full variable domain, its missing parts supplied by reference TRBV7-8 and TRBJ1-5, is GAGVSQSPRYKVAKRGQDVALRCDPISGHVSLFWYQQALGQGPEFLTYFQNEAQLDKSGLPSDRFFAERPEGSVSTLKIQRTQQEDSAVYLCASSSLPYQPQHFGDGTRLSIL.

This clonotype has more than one count but fewer than ten. This chain's CDR3 is CASSGTTLYNEQFF. CDR3 coding DNA: TGTGCCAGCTCCGGGACAACACTCTACAATGAGCAGTTCTTC. V and J are TRBV6-2 or TRBV6-3 and TRBJ2-1; TRBD1 is a possible D gene (6 bases). Germline lookup yields CDR1 MNHEY and CDR2 SVGEGT. V shed 8 bases and J shed 3 bases, with 14 bases lying between them. This CDR3 has 14 amino acids.

This sequence joins TRBV2 and TRBJ2-3; TRBD2 agrees at 14 bases. Germline-derived CDR1 and CDR2 are SNHLY and FYNNEI. This CDR3 contains 15 residues. V shed 10 bases, J shed 7 bases, and the junction held 10 bases outside the gene matches. In nucleotides, the CDR3 is TGTGCCACCCCACCGGGACTAGCGGGGGAATATACGCAGTATTTT. Translation gives CATPPGLAGEYTQYF.

The V call is TRBV6-5, the J call TRBJ2-3; TRBD2 matches 9 bases. There are 17 residues in the CDR3. Germline V gene data show CDR1 as MNHEY and CDR2 as SVGAGI. The V gene end was trimmed by 0 bases and the J gene end by 2 bases; junction bases not matched to a gene: 6. In nucleotides, the CDR3 is TGTGCCAGCAGTTACTCGTGCCTAGCGGGGATCACAGATACGCAGTATTTT. Translating gives CASSYSCLAGITDTQYF.

This clonotype appeared a few times. This sequence joins TRBV20-1 and TRBJ2-7; D possibly corresponds to TRBD1 (6 bases). The V end was cut by 0 bases, the J end by 0 bases, with 12 bases between. Germline CDR1 reads DFQATT; CDR2 reads SNEGSKA (reference sequence). There are 15 residues in the CDR3. The CDR3 nucleotides read TGCAGTGCTAGAGAGCTACAGGGAGCCTCCTACGAGCAGTACTTC. Its translation: CSARELQGASYEQYF.